These 32 T cell receptor beta chains came from one sample sequenced in a study. Method: immunoSEQ multiplex PCR; TCRdb's copy keeps in-frame clones and lacks some. The sample has about 68,000 clones, just over 90% seen once. Input material: PBMCs. These receptor sequences come from a middle-aged man with rheumatoid arthritis.

V gene TRBV12-3 or TRBV12-4 combines with J gene TRBJ1-2; D is uncertain. The CDR3 covers 13 residues. The germline V and J ends were trimmed by 6 bases and 8 bases, with 16 bases remaining between them. The CDR3 region is CASSRLENLGYTF. DNA of the CDR3: TGTGCCAGCAGCAGACTAGAAAACTTAGGCTACACCTTC.

The gene calls are TRBV18 and TRBJ1-5; perhaps TRBD1 as D (5 bases). The CDR3 is 14 residues long. Looked up from germline, CDR1 is KGHSH and CDR2 is LQKENI. Trimming stripped 2 bases from V and 6 bases from J, with 11 bases between. The CDR3, as DNA: TGTGCCAGCTCACCATCCGGGGACGGTCAGCCCCAGCATTTT. This encodes CASSPSGDGQPQHF.

The V and J genes are TRBV7-3 and TRBJ2-1; D call uncertain. CDR3 length: 14 amino acids. The V gene's germline CDR1 is SGHTA and CDR2 FQGTGA. V was shortened by 4 bases and J by 5 bases, with 12 bases between the two germline ends. CDR3 in amino acids: CASSSTVTHNEQFF. CDR3 coding DNA: TGTGCCAGCAGCTCAACAGTAACCCACAATGAGCAGTTCTTC.

The table lists this clone with a count of one. The chain couples TRBV30 to TRBJ2-7; 11 bases match TRBD1. The CDR3 length is 13 residues. V shed 4 bases and J 7 bases; nucleotides not matched to a gene: 6. The germline V gene encodes CDR1 GTSNPN and CDR2 SVGIG (reference sequence). This CDR3 is CAWTGQGASEQYF. CDR3 nucleotides: TGTGCCTGGACCGGACAGGGGGCTTCAGAGCAGTACTTC.

This clone showed up just once. The chain couples TRBV4-2 to TRBJ2-7, with 9 bases aligning to TRBD2. J lost 0 bases, V lost 4 bases, and 10 bases had no gene match. This CDR3 has 17 amino acids. Per the germline V gene, CDR1 is LGHNA and CDR2 is YNFKEQ. Here the CDR3 reads CASSLSGGPSFSYEQYF. The CDR3 DNA follows: TGTGCCAGCAGCCTTAGCGGGGGACCGTCCTTCTCCTACGAGCAGTACTTC.

Written as DNA, the CDR3 is TGTGCCACCAGCAGAGATCAAGGGGCTGTCCGGCGGGGCAATGAGCAGTTCTTC. This codes for CATSRDQGAVRRGNEQFF. This chain connects TRBV15 to TRBJ2-1; a weak D match, TRBD2 (6 bases). The CDR3 runs 18 residues. In germline, CDR1 is LNHNV, CDR2 YYDKDF (reference sequence). V dropped 0 bases and J dropped 6 bases, with 21 bases sitting between them.

This chain links TRBV5-6 with TRBJ1-5; D gene ambiguous. Trimming removed 4 bases from V and 1 base from J, with 15 bases in between. The CDR3 consists of 16 residues. The V gene's germline CDR1 is SGHDT and CDR2 YYEEEE. CDR3 protein: CASSARTSPSNQPQHF. In DNA, the CDR3 is TGTGCCAGCAGCGCCCGGACGTCCCCCAGCAATCAGCCCCAGCATTTT.

The V call is TRBV27, the J call TRBJ2-7; D not certain. The CDR3 runs 15 residues. CDR1 and CDR2 from the germline V gene are MNHEY and SMNVEV (reference sequence). Trimming took 4 bases from V and 3 from J, leaving 16 bases between them. Written as DNA, the CDR3 is TGTGCCAGCAGTTCCCCCCGAGCAGCAGTCTACGAGCAGTACTTC. This codes for CASSSPRAAVYEQYF.

The V call is TRBV11-2, the J call TRBJ2-7; the D is unclear. Trimming removed 1 base at V and 3 bases at J, with 13 bases between. The V gene's germline CDR1 is SGHAT and CDR2 FQNNGV. The CDR3 is made up of 15 amino acids. The CDR3 sequence is CASSLGVSLSYEQYF. The CDR3, as DNA: TGTGCCAGCAGCTTAGGTGTGTCGTTGAGCTACGAGCAGTACTTC.

DNA for the CDR3: TGTGCCAGTCGATACAGGGTGGTCACCGGGGAGCTGTTTTTT. Amino acids: CASRYRVVTGELFF. The chain carries TRBV19 and TRBJ2-2; possibly TRBD1 for D (6 bases). The CDR3 is made up of 14 amino acids. The germline gives CDR1 LNHDA, CDR2 SQIVND (reference sequence). V shed 8 bases and J shed 4 bases, with 14 bases lying between them.

The CDR3 nucleotides read TGTGCCAGCTCATCCCGGGACAGGGGGTCGTATAGCAATCAGCCCCAGCATTTT. Translation gives CASSSRDRGSYSNQPQHF. The chain has TRBV18 and TRBJ1-5; 11 nucleotides agree with TRBD1. The length of the CDR3 is 18 residues. Germline CDR1 KGHSH, CDR2 LQKENI. V lost 5 bases to trimming and J lost 0 bases; unmatched junction nucleotides: 9.

The chain recombines TRBV27 with TRBJ2-1; D possibly matches TRBD1 or TRBD2 (6 bases each). V lost 2 bases, J lost 7 bases, and 9 bases lay in between. Germline loops: CDR1 MNHEY, CDR2 SMNVEV (reference sequence). The CDR3 runs 13 residues. CDR3 region: CASSLGGRNEQFF. CDR3 DNA sequence: TGTGCCAGCAGTTTAGGGGGGCGGAATGAGCAGTTCTTC.

V usage is TRBV28 and J usage is TRBJ2-1, with 10 bases lining up with TRBD2. Germline V CDR1 and CDR2: MDHEN, SYDVKM. The CDR3 has 15 residues. With V trimmed by 4 bases and J by 7 bases, 7 bases remained unmatched. CDR3 in DNA: TGTGCCAGCAGTTCATCAGCGGGAGGGTGGAATGAGCAGTTCTTC. It is translated as CASSSSAGGWNEQFF.

V and J are TRBV15 and TRBJ2-7; TRBD2 agrees at 12 bases. V was pared by 5 bases and J by 5 bases, with 7 bases of the junction left unmatched. Germline V gene data show CDR1 as LNHNV and CDR2 as YYDKDF (reference sequence). This CDR3 is built from 15 residues. DNA of the CDR3: TGTGCCACCAGCGCTAGCGGGAGGGCCGGGGACGAGCAGTACTTC. It is translated as CATSASGRAGDEQYF.

The chain joins TRBV28 to TRBJ1-2; 10 positions agree with TRBD1. The CDR3 runs to 16 residues. V lost 5 bases and J lost 4; bases outside the gene matches: 10. The germline CDR1 and CDR2 sequences are MDHEN and SYDVKM. CDR3 in amino acids: CASSLYPTGGGYGYTF. The CDR3 region has the DNA TGTGCCAGCAGTCTCTACCCGACAGGGGGCGGCTATGGCTACACCTTC.

The chain recombines TRBV14 with TRBJ2-7; TRBD2 matches 11 bases. There are 15 residues in the CDR3. Germline loops: CDR1 SGHDN, CDR2 FVKESK. The V segment lost 5 bases and the J segment 1 base; nucleotides outside the gene matches: 4. The CDR3 sequence is CASSMGTSGSYEQYF. DNA for the CDR3: TGTGCCAGCAGCATGGGGACTAGCGGTTCCTACGAGCAGTACTTC.

V and J are TRBV6-2 or TRBV6-3 and TRBJ2-6, with D uncertain. Trimming cost V 3 bases and J 1 base, with 10 bases left between them. This CDR3 has 16 amino acids. Germline V CDR1 and CDR2: MNHEY, SVGEGT. The CDR3 sequence: CASSYSGQSGANVLTF. As DNA, the CDR3 is TGTGCCAGCAGTTATTCTGGGCAGTCTGGGGCCAACGTCCTGACTTTC.

The sample holds one count of this clone. The chain is built from TRBV3-1 (or the pseudogene TRBV3-2) and TRBJ1-6; possibly TRBD1 for D (6 bases). This CDR3 has 16 residues. V was cut by 2 bases and J by 10 bases, with 18 bases left in between. CDR1 and CDR2 from the germline V gene are LGHDT and YNNKEL (reference sequence). CDR3 in amino acids: CASSQSTTGRRSPLHF. As DNA, the CDR3 is TGTGCCAGCAGCCAAAGTACTACAGGGCGGAGGTCACCCCTCCACTTT.

J is TRBJ1-2 and V is TRBV27; 7 bases align to TRBD1. The CDR3 is 16 residues long. V shed 1 base and J 1 base; nucleotides not matched to a gene: 6. In germline, CDR1 is MNHEY, CDR2 SMNVEV (reference sequence). For the CDR3, the DNA is TGTGCCAGCAGTTTATTAGGGCAGGGGGTTAACTATGGCTACACCTTC. It encodes CASSLLGQGVNYGYTF.

V usage is TRBV9 and J usage is TRBJ2-5, with D possibly matching TRBD2 (6 bases). The germline V gene has CDR1 SGDLS and CDR2 YYNGEE. CDR3 length: 15 residues. Trimming shortened V by 0 bases and J by 1 base, and 10 bases separated the two germline ends. This CDR3 is CASSVVGGSQETQYF. In DNA form, the CDR3 reads TGTGCCAGCAGCGTAGTCGGGGGATCCCAAGAGACCCAGTACTTC.

This clone was observed a single time. This rearrangement joins TRBV6-1 to TRBJ2-7, with a tentative D call TRBD1 (5 bases). The V end was cut by 2 bases, the J end by 1 base, with 6 bases between. This CDR3 comprises 13 residues. Germline V gene data show CDR1 as MNHNS and CDR2 as SASEGT. In nucleotides, the CDR3 is TGTGCCAGCAGTGAACCAGGGTCCTACGAGCAGTACTTC. Its protein is CASSEPGSYEQYF.

This clone appeared a single time. The rearrangement uses TRBV5-1 and TRBJ1-4; D is unclear. The germline V and J ends were trimmed by 0 bases and 5 bases, with 11 bases remaining between them. This CDR3 is built from 15 residues. From germline, CDR1 is SGHRS and CDR2 YFSETQ. The CDR3 coding sequence is TGCGCCAGCAGCTTGGCGGCGGAAGCCAATGAAAAACTGTTTTTT. It translates to CASSLAAEANEKLFF.

This chain connects TRBV29-1 to TRBJ2-1, with a tentative D call TRBD2 (6 bases). This CDR3 contains 16 residues. Germline V gives CDR1 SQVTM, CDR2 ANQGSEA. V was trimmed by 1 base and J by 3 bases, leaving 16 bases between them. The CDR3 reads CSVEGRLGLGYNEQFF. The CDR3 bases are TGCAGCGTTGAAGGGCGACTAGGCCTGGGCTACAATGAGCAGTTCTTC.

The gene calls are TRBV6-2 or TRBV6-3 and TRBJ1-5, with 9 nucleotides matching TRBD1. V lost 5 bases to trimming and J lost 0 bases; unmatched junction nucleotides: 11. CDR3 length: 18 amino acids. Germline V gives CDR1 MNHEY, CDR2 SVGEGT. The CDR3 is CASSTGQGSRYSNQPQHF. The CDR3 DNA follows: TGTGCCAGCAGTACGGGACAGGGTTCTCGGTATAGCAATCAGCCCCAGCATTTT.

The V and J genes are TRBV19 and TRBJ2-1; tentative D call: TRBD1 (6 bases). In germline, CDR1 is LNHDA, CDR2 SQIVND (reference sequence). This CDR3 is built from 12 residues. V was trimmed by 5 bases and J by 10 bases, leaving 12 bases between them. This chain's CDR3 is CASSLGGQEQFF. The CDR3 bases are TGTGCCAGTAGTCTTGGAGGACAGGAGCAGTTCTTC.

The chain joins TRBV18 to TRBJ2-1, with D possibly called TRBD1 or TRBD2 (9 bases each). The CDR3 runs 21 residues. Germline CDR1 reads KGHSH; CDR2 reads LQKENI. V was cut by 3 bases and J by 6 bases, with 33 bases left in between. The CDR3: CASSPIAGTGSFAGGPNEQFF. DNA for the CDR3: TGTGCCAGCTCACCGATCGCCGGGACAGGGAGTTTTGCGGGAGGGCCCAATGAGCAGTTCTTC.

The rearrangement links TRBV27 to TRBJ2-1, with TRBD2 identical over 12 bases. The CDR3 contains 15 residues. The germline CDR1 and CDR2 sequences are MNHEY and SMNVEV (reference sequence). J lost 7 bases, V lost 3 bases, and 4 bases had no gene match. The CDR3 is CASSLRTSGMNEQFF. The DNA of the CDR3 is TGTGCCAGCAGTTTGCGGACTAGCGGGATGAATGAGCAGTTCTTC.

This CDR3 reads CASSKYQETQYF. The CDR3 region has the DNA TGTGCCAGCAGCAAGTACCAAGAGACCCAGTACTTC. The chain employs TRBV5-6 and TRBJ2-5; no reliable D call. In germline, CDR1 is SGHDT, CDR2 YYEEEE. Between the trimmed V and J ends, which lost 4 bases and 0 bases, there was a span of 4 bases. CDR3 size: 12 residues.

The CDR3 spells CASSELTSGSDEQYF. The CDR3, as DNA: TGTGCCAGCAGTGAACTGACTAGCGGGAGCGACGAGCAGTACTTC. V and J are TRBV25-1 and TRBJ2-7; TRBD2 matches at 12 bases. The CDR3 covers 15 residues. CDR1 and CDR2 from the germline V gene are MGHDK and SYGVNS. With V trimmed by 2 bases and J by 5 bases, 4 bases remained unmatched.

The chain joins TRBV2 to TRBJ2-4, with a weak D call TRBD2 (5 bases). The V and J ends lost 6 bases and 7 bases respectively, with 10 bases between them. CDR3 size: 12 residues. From germline, CDR1 is SNHLY and CDR2 FYNNEI. The CDR3 is CASSPGVNIQYF. CDR3 DNA: TGTGCCAGCAGCCCCGGGGTCAACATTCAGTACTTC.

This chain links TRBV28 with TRBJ1-5; maybe TRBD1 (6 bases). CDR3 size: 14 residues. V was cut by 3 bases and J by 8 bases, with 14 bases left in between. CDR1 is MDHEN and CDR2 is SYDVKM in the germline V gene. The CDR3 sequence: CASSFSGGGEPQHF. In nucleotides, the CDR3 is TGTGCCAGCAGTTTTAGTGGGGGCGGGGAGCCCCAGCATTTT.

The genes are TRBV19 and TRBJ1-4; D perhaps matches TRBD1 (6 bases). V was pared by 5 bases and J by 3 bases, with 10 bases between. CDR3 length equals 14 residues. Germline values: CDR1 LNHDA, CDR2 SQIVND (reference sequence). CDR3 amino acids: CASSDRRANEKLFF. As DNA, the CDR3 is TGTGCCAGTAGTGACAGGCGAGCTAATGAAAAACTGTTTTTT.